A selection of T cell receptor beta chains follows, all from one sample in a study of blood T cell repertoires in COVID-19. Only in-frame clones appear in the TCRdb table, and some are missing; sequencing was by immunoSEQ multiplex PCR. The profile covers about 270,000 clones, with 80% to 90% appearing a single time and over 2% taken by the ten largest. The specimen was PBMCs or T cells enriched from blood (not recorded which). The receptors were sampled from a woman younger than 30 who had recovered from COVID-19. CDR3s include the opening cysteine and the closing phenylalanine or tryptophan. D genes are given only for firm matches. Expanded clones are given a class, and other clones once, few, many or no size at all.

v_call: TRBV30
clone_size: .
j_call: TRBJ1-4
d_call: .
cdr3_nt: TGTGCCTGGACCCCGGGACAACCTGAAAAACTGTTTTTT
cdr3_aa: CAWTPGQPEKLFF

v_call: TRBV5-1
clone_size: once
j_call: TRBJ2-7
d_call: .
cdr3_nt: TGCGCCAGCAGCTTGTCGGGACAACTAAACGAGCAGTACTTC
cdr3_aa: CASSLSGQLNEQYF

v_call: TRBV10-3
clone_size: .
j_call: TRBJ1-2
d_call: .
cdr3_nt: TGTGCCATCAGTTCCCCTACTAACTATGGCTACACCTTC
cdr3_aa: CAISSPTNYGYTF

v_call: TRBV10-3
clone_size: .
j_call: TRBJ2-2
d_call: TRBD2
cdr3_nt: TGTGCCATCTCCGGACTAGCCGGGACCGGGGAGCTGTTTTTT
cdr3_aa: CAISGLAGTGELFF

v_call: TRBV6-5
clone_size: .
j_call: TRBJ2-3
d_call: TRBD2
cdr3_nt: TGTGCCAGCAGTTACTCGAGCGGGGGGGCCTCAGATACGCAGTATTTT
cdr3_aa: CASSYSSGGASDTQYF

v_call: TRBV11-2
clone_size: .
j_call: TRBJ1-1
d_call: .
cdr3_nt: TGTGCCAGCAGCCCACGCGGGAACACTGAAGCTTTCTTT
cdr3_aa: CASSPRGNTEAFF

v_call: TRBV3-1/TRBV3-2
clone_size: .
j_call: TRBJ1-2
d_call: TRBD1
cdr3_nt: TGTGCCAGCAGCCAAGCAACGGGACAGATCTATGGCTACACCTTC
cdr3_aa: CASSQATGQIYGYTF

v_call: TRBV2
clone_size: once
j_call: TRBJ2-7
d_call: .
cdr3_nt: TGTGCCAGCAGTGTTGAGGGAAATTACGAGCAGTACTTC
cdr3_aa: CASSVEGNYEQYF

v_call: TRBV7-9
clone_size: once
j_call: TRBJ2-2
d_call: TRBD1
cdr3_nt: TGTGCCAGCAACTCTCGGGGACAGGGGCCAAGCGGGGAGCTGTTTTTT
cdr3_aa: CASNSRGQGPSGELFF

v_call: TRBV7-9
clone_size: .
j_call: TRBJ2-2
d_call: .
cdr3_nt: TGTGCCAGCAGCCGGACCAGGGATGGGAACACCGGGGAGCTGTTTTTT
cdr3_aa: CASSRTRDGNTGELFF

v_call: TRBV2
clone_size: .
j_call: TRBJ2-3
d_call: TRBD2
cdr3_nt: TGTGCCAAAGTTGGACTAGCTCACACAGATACGCAGTATTTT
cdr3_aa: CAKVGLAHTDTQYF

v_call: TRBV2
clone_size: .
j_call: TRBJ2-3
d_call: TRBD2
cdr3_nt: TGTGCCAGCAGTGGGACTAGCCCACCCCTTTATACAGATACGCAGTATTTT
cdr3_aa: CASSGTSPPLYTDTQYF

v_call: TRBV12-3/TRBV12-4
clone_size: .
j_call: TRBJ1-3
d_call: .
cdr3_nt: TGTGCCAGCCAATTGGGAGGTGGAAACACCATATATTTT
cdr3_aa: CASQLGGGNTIYF

v_call: TRBV19
clone_size: .
j_call: TRBJ1-1
d_call: TRBD1
cdr3_nt: TGTGCCAGTACCTTAGGGGGCGCTGGTAACACTGAAGCTTTCTTT
cdr3_aa: CASTLGGAGNTEAFF

v_call: TRBV3-1/TRBV3-2
clone_size: .
j_call: TRBJ1-1
d_call: .
cdr3_nt: TGTGCCAGCAGTACGACAGGAGCGAACACTGAAGCTTTCTTT
cdr3_aa: CASSTTGANTEAFF

v_call: TRBV14
clone_size: few
j_call: TRBJ2-1
d_call: TRBD2
cdr3_nt: TGTGCCAGCAGCCAGCCGGGGAGGGATCCCTACAATGAGCAGTTCTTC
cdr3_aa: CASSQPGRDPYNEQFF

v_call: TRBV2
clone_size: .
j_call: TRBJ2-7
d_call: .
cdr3_nt: TGTGCCAGCAGTGTATGGCAGGGTCTCTACGAGCAGTACTTC
cdr3_aa: CASSVWQGLYEQYF

v_call: TRBV5-4
clone_size: .
j_call: TRBJ1-3
d_call: .
cdr3_nt: TGTGCCAGCAGCAGCGGCCTTTTTGGAAACACCATATATTTT
cdr3_aa: CASSSGLFGNTIYF

v_call: TRBV19
clone_size: .
j_call: TRBJ1-5
d_call: TRBD1
cdr3_nt: TGTGCCAGTATCAACGGACAGGGGGCCAATCAGCCCCAGCATTTT
cdr3_aa: CASINGQGANQPQHF

v_call: TRBV10-1
clone_size: .
j_call: TRBJ2-7
d_call: TRBD1
cdr3_nt: TGCGCCAGCAGTGACGCCCGACCGGGACAGGACTCCTACGAGCAGTACTTC
cdr3_aa: CASSDARPGQDSYEQYF

v_call: TRBV11-3
clone_size: .
j_call: TRBJ2-1
d_call: .
cdr3_nt: TGTGCCAGCAGCTTAGCTCCGGGAGCTGGTGAGCAGTTCTTC
cdr3_aa: CASSLAPGAGEQFF

v_call: TRBV7-2
clone_size: few
j_call: TRBJ1-2
d_call: .
cdr3_nt: TGTGCCAGCAGCCTGTTCGTTGGGCTGGGCTACACCTTC
cdr3_aa: CASSLFVGLGYTF

v_call: TRBV5-8
clone_size: .
j_call: TRBJ2-1
d_call: TRBD2
cdr3_nt: TGTGCCAGCAGCTTCTCTCGGGGTAGCGGGTCCTACAATGAGCAGTTCTTC
cdr3_aa: CASSFSRGSGSYNEQFF

v_call: TRBV12-1
clone_size: .
j_call: TRBJ2-4
d_call: .
cdr3_nt: TGTGCCAGCAGCTTTGTTCGTTGGGGGAGGGCCAAAAACATTCAGTACTTC
cdr3_aa: CASSFVRWGRAKNIQYF

v_call: TRBV18
clone_size: .
j_call: TRBJ2-7
d_call: TRBD1
cdr3_nt: TGTGCCAGCTCCCGAGGACAGGGGCCCTTCTACGAGCAGTACTTC
cdr3_aa: CASSRGQGPFYEQYF

v_call: TRBV28
clone_size: .
j_call: TRBJ1-4
d_call: .
cdr3_nt: TGTGCCAGCAGTATTCGCGGCAGGGGAATTGATGAAAAACTGTTTTTT
cdr3_aa: CASSIRGRGIDEKLFF

v_call: TRBV30
clone_size: .
j_call: TRBJ2-2
d_call: TRBD1
cdr3_nt: TGTGCCTGGAAAAACAGGGGGGCCGGGGAGCTGTTTTTT
cdr3_aa: CAWKNRGAGELFF

v_call: TRBV6-5
clone_size: .
j_call: TRBJ2-2
d_call: .
cdr3_nt: TGTGCCAGCAGTTACTCCGGGGTCACCGGGGAGCTGTTTTTT
cdr3_aa: CASSYSGVTGELFF

v_call: TRBV2
clone_size: .
j_call: TRBJ1-4
d_call: .
cdr3_nt: TGTGCCAGCAGCCTACCGGGGGGTTCAACTAATGAAAAACTGTTTTTT
cdr3_aa: CASSLPGGSTNEKLFF

v_call: TRBV19
clone_size: few
j_call: TRBJ2-7
d_call: TRBD1
cdr3_nt: TGTGCCAGTAGTATGACGGAATTCCGGGACAGATCCTACGAGCAGTACTTC
cdr3_aa: CASSMTEFRDRSYEQYF